The source of this T cell receptor (beta chain) is a study of Graves' ophthalmopathy and Graves' hyperthyroidism. Amplified material comprised TCR beta CDR3 regions derived from RNA transcripts. The authors performed first-round RT-PCR with HTBI primers and then a second-round multiplex PCR. TCRdb independently ran MiXCR on the multiplex PCR reads; one entry per CDR3 protein. The table shows about 380,000 distinct CDR3 sequences, with roughly 15% occurring only once. The study, taken as a whole, reports: The 13-signature model separated ophthalmopathy from stable hyperthyroidism at approximately 89% sensitivity and around 81% specificity. Most expanded clonotypes in thyroid above 0.001 frequency also showed up in blood. The model predicted ophthalmopathy progression with 60% to 71% sensitivity and 72.22% specificity.

This clonotype was picked up many times. The antigen is unknown. Germline V gene sequence: CDR1 MDHEN, CDR2 SYDVKM. V shed 6 bases, J shed 3 bases, and the junction held 7 bases outside the gene matches. The CDR3 contains 14 residues. Sequenced input: peripheral blood. The chain couples TRBV28 to TRBJ2-7; 8 bases match TRBD2. This clonotype was obtained from a woman younger than 30 with stable Graves' hyperthyroidism. The CDR3 sequence is CASRESGGSYEQYF. As DNA, the CDR3 is TGTGCCAGCAGGGAGAGCGGGGGCAGCTACGAGCAGTACTTC.